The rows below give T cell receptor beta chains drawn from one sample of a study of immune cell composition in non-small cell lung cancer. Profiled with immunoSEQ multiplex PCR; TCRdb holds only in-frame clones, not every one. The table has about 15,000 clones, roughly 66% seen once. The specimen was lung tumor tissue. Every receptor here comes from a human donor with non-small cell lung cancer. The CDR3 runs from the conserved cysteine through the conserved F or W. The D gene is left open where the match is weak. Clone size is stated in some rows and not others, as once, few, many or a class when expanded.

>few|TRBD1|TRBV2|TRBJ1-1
TGTGCCAGCAGCGGCAGGGGGGTCACTGAAGCTTTCTTT
CASSGRGVTEAFF
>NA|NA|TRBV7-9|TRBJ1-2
TGTGCCAGCAGCTTATCCAGGGAGGGTGGCTACACCTTC
CASSLSREGGYTF
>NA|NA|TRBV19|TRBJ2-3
TGTGCCAGTAGTATACATCGGCGGGCCACTAGCACAGATACGCAGTATTTT
CASSIHRRATSTDTQYF
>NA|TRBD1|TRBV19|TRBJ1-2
TGTGCCAGTAGTGTTACAGGGGGTCGGTATGGCTACACCTTC
CASSVTGGRYGYTF
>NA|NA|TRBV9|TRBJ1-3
TGTGCCAGCAACCTTAATGGGGGAGGGGACACCATATATTTT
CASNLNGGGDTIYF
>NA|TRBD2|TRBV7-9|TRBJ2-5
TGTGCCAGCAGCGCGACTAGCGGAGAGACCCAGTACTTC
CASSATSGETQYF
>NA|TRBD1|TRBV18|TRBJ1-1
TGTGCCAGCTCGGGACAGTCTCTGAACACTGAAGCTTTCTTT
CASSGQSLNTEAFF
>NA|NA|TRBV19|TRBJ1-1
TGTGCCAGTAGTCCCCGGACGGGAGTTGAAGCTTTCTTT
CASSPRTGVEAFF
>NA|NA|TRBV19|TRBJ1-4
TGTGCCAGTCGCCGGAACAGGTTGTTTTTT
CASRRNRLFF
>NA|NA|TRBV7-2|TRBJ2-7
TGTGCCAGCAGCCCAGGGTTGGGCAGATCCTACGAGCAGTACTTC
CASSPGLGRSYEQYF
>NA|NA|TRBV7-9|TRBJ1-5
TGTGCCAGCAGCTTGAGGCAGAATCAGCCCCAGCATTTT
CASSLRQNQPQHF
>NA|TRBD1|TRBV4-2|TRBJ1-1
TGTGCCAGCAGCCCCAACAGGGGAGGGAACACTGAAGCTTTCTTT
CASSPNRGGNTEAFF
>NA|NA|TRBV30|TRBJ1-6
TGTGCCTGGAGTGTGGACTTTTCACCCCTCCACTTT
CAWSVDFSPLHF
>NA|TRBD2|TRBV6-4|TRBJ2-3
TGTGCCAGCAGTCCGGGACTAGAGGGCGATACGCAGTATTTT
CASSPGLEGDTQYF
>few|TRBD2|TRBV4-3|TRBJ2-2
TGCGCCAGCAGCCCTGGACTAGAAAACACCGGGGAGCTGTTTTTT
CASSPGLENTGELFF
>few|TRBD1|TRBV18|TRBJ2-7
TGTGCCAGCTCACGCCGGGACAGCTCCTACGAGCAGTACTTC
CASSRRDSSYEQYF
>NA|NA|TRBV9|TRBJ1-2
TGTGCCAGCAGCGTAGAAGGGGTGTCGTATGGCTACACCTTC
CASSVEGVSYGYTF
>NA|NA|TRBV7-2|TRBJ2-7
TGTGCCAGCAGCCCTCAGGGTATCGAGCAGTACTTC
CASSPQGIEQYF
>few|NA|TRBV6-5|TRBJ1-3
TGTGCCAGCAGTTACTCAAGGGGATCTGGAAACACCATATATTTT
CASSYSRGSGNTIYF
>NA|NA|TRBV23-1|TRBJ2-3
TGCGCCAGCAGTCAATTTGTAGTCGGTTGGACAGATACGCAGTATTTT
CASSQFVVGWTDTQYF
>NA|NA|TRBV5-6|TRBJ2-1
TGTGCCAGCAGCTCGTGGGCAGGGGGGTACAATGAGCAGTTCTTC
CASSSWAGGYNEQFF
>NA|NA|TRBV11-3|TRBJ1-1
TGTGCCAGCAGCTTAACAGGGAGTGAAGCTTTCTTT
CASSLTGSEAFF
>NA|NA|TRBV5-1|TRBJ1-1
TGCGCCAGCTCCCCCAGTACTAGCTTAGATGAAGCTTTCTTT
CASSPSTSLDEAFF
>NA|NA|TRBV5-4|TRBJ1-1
TGTGCCAGCAGCTTGGGACGGGGAGGGTATACTGAAGCTTTCTTT
CASSLGRGGYTEAFF
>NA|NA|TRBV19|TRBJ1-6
TGTGCCAGTAGTATAGCACAGACTAGCTCCTATAATTCACCCCTCCACTTT
CASSIAQTSSYNSPLHF
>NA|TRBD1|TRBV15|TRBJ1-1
TGTGCCACCAGCTCGGGACAGGGCCCGAACACTGAAGCTTTCTTT
CATSSGQGPNTEAFF
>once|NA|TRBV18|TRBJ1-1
TGTGCCAGCTCACCTTCAGGGCCCACTGAAGCTTTCTTT
CASSPSGPTEAFF
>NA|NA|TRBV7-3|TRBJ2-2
TGTGCCAGCAGCCTCCGACAGGCTGGGGCCGGGGAGCTGTTTTTT
CASSLRQAGAGELFF
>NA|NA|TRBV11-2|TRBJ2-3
TGTGCCAGCAGCTTATCTGATACGCAGTATTTT
CASSLSDTQYF
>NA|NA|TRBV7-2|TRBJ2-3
TGTGCCAGCAGTATTTCCGACGGCTCGTTCGGGGATACGCAGTATTTT
CASSISDGSFGDTQYF
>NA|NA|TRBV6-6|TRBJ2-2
TGTGCCAGCACCCCTGCGGGGAGGCCGAACACCGGGGAGCTGTTTTTT
CASTPAGRPNTGELFF
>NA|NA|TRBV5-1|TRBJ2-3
TGCGCCAGCAGCATATTTTTCGGGAAGGGAAGCTTCACAGATACGCAGTATTTT
CASSIFFGKGSFTDTQYF
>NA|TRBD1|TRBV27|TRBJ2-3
TGTGCCAGCAGGCAGCGACAGGGCGGCACAGATACGCAGTATTTT
CASRQRQGGTDTQYF
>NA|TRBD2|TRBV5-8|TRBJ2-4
TGTGCCAGCGAGGGGCCAGGACTAGACAACATTCAGTACTTC
CASEGPGLDNIQYF
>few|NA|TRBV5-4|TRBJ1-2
TGTGCCAGCAGCTTGGACACACATGGCTACACCTTC
CASSLDTHGYTF
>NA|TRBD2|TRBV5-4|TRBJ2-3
TGTGCCAGCAGGAGCGGGGGGGCCACAGATACGCAGTATTTT
CASRSGGATDTQYF
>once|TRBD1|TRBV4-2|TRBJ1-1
TGTGCCAGCAGCGCGCGGACAGGAGCAGAAGCTGAAGCTTTCTTT
CASSARTGAEAEAFF
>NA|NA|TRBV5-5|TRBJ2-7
TGTGCCAGCAGCGGTAGGGGGAGCTACGAGCAGTACTTC
CASSGRGSYEQYF
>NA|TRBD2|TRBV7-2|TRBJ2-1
TGTGCCAGCAGCCGAAAACTACTAGCGGGGGCTGGCAATGAGCAGTTCTTC
CASSRKLLAGAGNEQFF
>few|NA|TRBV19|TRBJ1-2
TGTGCCAGTAGTACCAGGGACACAGGCTACACCTTC
CASSTRDTGYTF
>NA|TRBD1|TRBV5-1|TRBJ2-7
TGCGCCAGCAGCCGCACGGGACAGCGAAACTACGAGCAGTACTTC
CASSRTGQRNYEQYF